The source of this TCR beta chain is a study of blood T cells in healthy people across ages. General study findings and limits: Fewer expanded clones and more diversity marked long-lived versus aged donors. Per-million-T-cell TCR beta diversity fell roughly linearly with age.

The germline CDR1 and CDR2 sequences are LNHNV and YYDKDF (reference sequence). The CDR3 loop spans 19 amino acids. For this clonotype: Its antigen is unknown.

For the second PCR, which ran for roughly 6 to 12 cycles, a sample-barcoded 5' primer and a J-beta primer mix were used. Each cDNA molecule, via a template-switch adaptor with 12 random nucleotides, was tagged. From the 5' RACE reads, TCRdb called clonotypes with MiXCR, one entry per CDR3 protein. The top ten clones hold approximately 31% of a sample with about 690,000 distinct CDR3 sequences, roughly 43% of them seen once. PBMCs, at least 7 million per sample, were isolated. The sequencing sample was made of blood. The origin of this receptor is a man older than 75 in good health. This chain connects TRBV15 to TRBJ2-5; D possibly corresponds to TRBD1 (7 bases). The J call is in doubt because the DNA end fits TRBJ2-7 better. The CDR3 nucleotides read TGTGCCACCAGCAGATTCGTCGGGGGTAGGCAGGGGGTATTCTACGAGCAGTACTTC. It specifies CATSRFVGGRQGVFYEQYF.